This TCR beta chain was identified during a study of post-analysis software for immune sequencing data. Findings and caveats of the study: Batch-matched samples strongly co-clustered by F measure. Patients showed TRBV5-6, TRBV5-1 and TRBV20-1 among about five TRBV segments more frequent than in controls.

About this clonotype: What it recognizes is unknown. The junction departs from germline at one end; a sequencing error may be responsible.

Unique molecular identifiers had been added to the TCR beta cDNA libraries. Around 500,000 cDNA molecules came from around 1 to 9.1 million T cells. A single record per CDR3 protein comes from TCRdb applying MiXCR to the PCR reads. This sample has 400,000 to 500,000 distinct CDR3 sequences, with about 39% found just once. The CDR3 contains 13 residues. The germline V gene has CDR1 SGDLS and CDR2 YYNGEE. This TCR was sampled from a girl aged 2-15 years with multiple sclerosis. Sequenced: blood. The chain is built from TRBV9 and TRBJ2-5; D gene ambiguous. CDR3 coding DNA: TGTGCCAGCGGCGTAGATGTCCAAGAGACCCAGTACTTC. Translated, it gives CASGVDVQETQYF.